This T cell receptor (beta chain) was recorded in a study of cytomegalovirus exposure and HLA in healthy donors. Amplification used 60 Vbeta primers and 13 Jbeta primers. Profiled with immunoSEQ multiplex PCR; TCRdb holds only in-frame clones, not every one. The sample lists around 200,000 clones; roughly 80% were seen once. Trimming took 5 bases from V and 2 from J; bases not matched to a gene: 5. Germline V gene lookup returns CDR1 SGHTA and CDR2 FQGTGA. The CDR3 spans 16 residues. This TCR derives from a female donor in good health and CMV-seronegative. Sequencing was done on a sample of PBMCs. The chain links TRBV7-3 to TRBJ2-1; the match to TRBD2 covers 11 bases. The CDR3 DNA sequence: TGTGCCAGCAGCAGTGGACTAGCGGGCCCCTACAATGAGCAGTTCTTC. This gives the protein CASSSGLAGPYNEQFF.